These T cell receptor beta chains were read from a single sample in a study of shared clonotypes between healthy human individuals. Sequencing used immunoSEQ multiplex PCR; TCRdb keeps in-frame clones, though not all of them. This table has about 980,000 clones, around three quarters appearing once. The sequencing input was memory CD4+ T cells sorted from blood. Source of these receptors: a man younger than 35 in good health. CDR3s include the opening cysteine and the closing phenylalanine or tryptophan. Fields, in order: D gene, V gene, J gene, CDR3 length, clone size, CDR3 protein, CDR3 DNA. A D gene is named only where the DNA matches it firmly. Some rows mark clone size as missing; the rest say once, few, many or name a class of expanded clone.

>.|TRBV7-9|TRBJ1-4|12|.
CASSFGLEKLFF
TGTGCCAGCAGCTTCGGACTTGAAAAACTGTTTTTT
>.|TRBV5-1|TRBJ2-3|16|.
CASSLGGGPSTDTQYF
TGCGCCAGCAGCTTGGGTGGGGGCCCTAGCACAGATACGCAGTATTTT
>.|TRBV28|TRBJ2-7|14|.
CASSLVGGPYEQYF
TGTGCCAGCAGCCTCGTGGGGGGGCCCTACGAGCAGTACTTC
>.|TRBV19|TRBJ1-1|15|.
CASSTPDRVNTEAFF
TGTGCCAGTAGTACCCCGGACAGAGTGAACACTGAAGCTTTCTTT
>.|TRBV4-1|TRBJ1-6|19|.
CASSQDPAGPSGYNSPLHF
TGCGCCAGCAGCCAAGATCCAGCCGGGCCTTCAGGATATAATTCACCCCTCCACTTT
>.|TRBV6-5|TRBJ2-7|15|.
CASSYSGQLSYEQYF
TGTGCCAGCAGTTACTCCGGACAGCTCTCCTACGAGCAGTACTTC
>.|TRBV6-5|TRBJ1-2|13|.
CASRGGANYGYTF
TGTGCCAGCCGAGGGGGAGCTAACTATGGCTACACCTTC
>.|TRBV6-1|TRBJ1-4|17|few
CASSDPGRGASNEKLFF
TGTGCCAGCAGTGACCCAGGACGGGGGGCTTCTAATGAAAAACTGTTTTTT
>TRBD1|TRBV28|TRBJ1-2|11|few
CASRGQNGYTF
TGTGCCAGCAGGGGACAGAATGGCTACACCTTC
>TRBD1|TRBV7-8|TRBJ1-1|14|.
CASSPDRGNTEAFF
TGTGCCAGCAGTCCAGACAGGGGGAACACTGAAGCTTTCTTT
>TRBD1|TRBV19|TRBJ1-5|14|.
CASQGQYSNQPQHF
TGTGCCAGTCAGGGACAGTATAGCAATCAGCCCCAGCATTTT
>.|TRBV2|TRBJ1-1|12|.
CASSRTGSEAFF
TGTGCCAGCAGTCGCACAGGGTCTGAAGCTTTCTTT
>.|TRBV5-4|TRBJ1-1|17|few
CASSLATTGWGNTEAFF
TGTGCCAGCAGCTTAGCCACGACAGGCTGGGGGAACACTGAAGCTTTCTTT
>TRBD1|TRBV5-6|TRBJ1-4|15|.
CASSLRTGGSEKLFF
TGTGCCAGCAGCTTACGGACAGGGGGAAGTGAAAAACTGTTTTTT
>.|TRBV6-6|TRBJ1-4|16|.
CASSRGQFTQYEKLFF
TGTGCCAGCAGCCGCGGACAGTTCACACAATATGAAAAACTGTTTTTT
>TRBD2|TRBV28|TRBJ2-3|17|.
CASSSGTSGRLADTQYF
TGTGCCAGCAGTTCTGGGACTAGCGGGAGGTTGGCAGATACGCAGTATTTT
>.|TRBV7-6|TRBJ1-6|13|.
CATGRGDNSPLHF
TGTGCCACGGGGAGGGGGGATAATTCACCCCTCCACTTT
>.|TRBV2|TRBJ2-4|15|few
CASSEAGSRLGIQYF
TGTGCCAGCAGTGAAGCAGGGAGTAGGCTAGGCATTCAGTACTTC
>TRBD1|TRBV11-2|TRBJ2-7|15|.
CASSLEGTGKYEQYF
TGTGCCAGCAGCTTAGAAGGGACAGGGAAATACGAGCAGTACTTC
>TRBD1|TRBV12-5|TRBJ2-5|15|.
CASGLDRGLQETQYF
TGTGCTAGTGGTTTGGACAGGGGGCTTCAAGAGACCCAGTACTTC
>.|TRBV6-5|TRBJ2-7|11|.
CAITSTYEQYF
TGTGCCATCACGTCCACCTACGAGCAGTACTTC
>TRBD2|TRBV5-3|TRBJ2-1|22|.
CARSLGQAKGLAGVHPYNEQFF
TGTGCCAGAAGCCTGGGACAGGCGAAGGGACTAGCGGGAGTACACCCCTACAATGAGCAGTTCTTC
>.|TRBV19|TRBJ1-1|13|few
CASSIQGDTEAFF
TGTGCCAGTAGTATACAGGGTGACACTGAAGCTTTCTTT
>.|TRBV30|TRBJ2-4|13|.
CAWSVADRNIQYF
TGTGCCTGGAGTGTAGCAGACAGAAACATTCAGTACTTC
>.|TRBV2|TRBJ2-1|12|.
CASKVRSNEQFF
TGTGCCAGCAAAGTACGTAGCAATGAGCAGTTCTTC
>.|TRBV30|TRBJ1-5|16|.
CAWSSYSLNSNQPQHF
TGTGCCTGGAGTAGCTACAGCCTCAATAGCAATCAGCCCCAGCATTTT
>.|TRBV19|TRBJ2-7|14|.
CASSIDVQIYEQYF
TGTGCCAGTAGTATCGACGTGCAGATCTACGAGCAGTACTTC
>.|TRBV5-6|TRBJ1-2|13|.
CASSLVAGEGYTF
TGTGCCAGCAGCTTGGTGGCAGGGGAAGGCTACACCTTC
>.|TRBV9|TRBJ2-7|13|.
CASSVALGYEQYF
TGTGCCAGCAGCGTAGCTCTAGGGTACGAGCAGTACTTC
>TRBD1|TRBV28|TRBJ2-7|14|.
CASSSGQGLYEQYF
TGTGCCAGCAGTTCGGGACAGGGGCTCTACGAGCAGTACTTC
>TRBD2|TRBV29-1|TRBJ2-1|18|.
CSVGGLAGGPSWDNEQFF
TGCAGCGTCGGAGGACTAGCGGGAGGACCCTCTTGGGACAATGAGCAGTTCTTC
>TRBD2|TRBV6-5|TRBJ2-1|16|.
CASSSTGTSGGNEQFF
TGTGCCAGCAGTTCCACCGGGACTAGCGGGGGCAATGAGCAGTTCTTC
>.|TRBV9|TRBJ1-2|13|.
CASSVGDGYGYTF
TGTGCCAGCAGCGTGGGGGATGGATATGGCTACACCTTC
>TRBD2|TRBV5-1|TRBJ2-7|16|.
CASSLAPSGGTYEQYF
TGCGCCAGCAGCTTGGCCCCTAGCGGGGGAACCTACGAGCAGTACTTC
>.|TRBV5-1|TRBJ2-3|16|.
CASSLEAGSSTDTQYF
TGCGCCAGCAGCTTAGAAGCGGGTTCTAGCACAGATACGCAGTATTTT
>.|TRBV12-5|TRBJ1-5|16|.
CASGQLRVDSNQPQHF
TGTGCTAGTGGTCAACTACGGGTGGATAGCAATCAGCCCCAGCATTTT
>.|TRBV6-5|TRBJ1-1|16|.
CASSYRLFGEDTEAFF
TGTGCCAGCAGTTACCGTCTCTTTGGGGAGGACACTGAAGCTTTCTTT
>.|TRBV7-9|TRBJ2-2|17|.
CASSLYLRTFNTGELFF
TGTGCCAGCAGCTTGTACCTGCGGACATTTAACACCGGGGAGCTGTTTTTT
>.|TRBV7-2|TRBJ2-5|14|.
CASSYPSRVETQYF
TGTGCCAGCAGCTACCCCTCCCGGGTAGAGACCCAGTACTTC
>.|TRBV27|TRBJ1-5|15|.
CASSLISGDNQPQHF
TGTGCCAGCAGTTTAATATCAGGAGACAATCAGCCCCAGCATTTT
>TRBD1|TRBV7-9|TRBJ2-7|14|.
CASSSRGIRDEQYF
TGTGCCAGCAGCTCCAGGGGGATTAGGGACGAGCAGTACTTC
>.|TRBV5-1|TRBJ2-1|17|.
CASSLVGISVSYNEQFF
TGCGCCAGCAGCTTGGTCGGGATTTCCGTCTCCTACAATGAGCAGTTCTTC
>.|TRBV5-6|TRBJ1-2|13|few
CASSRRVMGGYTF
TGTGCCAGCAGCCGCAGGGTGATGGGGGGCTACACCTTC
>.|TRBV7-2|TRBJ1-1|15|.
CASSLAGPVNTEAFF
TGTGCCAGCAGCTTAGCGGGGCCGGTGAACACTGAAGCTTTCTTT
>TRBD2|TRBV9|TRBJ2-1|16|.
CASSVENLAGGNEQFF
TGTGCCAGCAGCGTAGAAAATCTAGCGGGAGGCAATGAGCAGTTCTTC
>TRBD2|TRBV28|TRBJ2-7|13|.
CASRGAGPYEQYF
TGTGCCAGCAGGGGAGCGGGGCCGTACGAGCAGTACTTC
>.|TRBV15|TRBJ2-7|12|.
CATSTRENEQYF
TGTGCCACCAGCACCCGGGAGAACGAGCAGTACTTC
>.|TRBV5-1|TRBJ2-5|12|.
CASSFNKETQYF
TGCGCCAGCAGCTTCAATAAAGAGACCCAGTACTTC
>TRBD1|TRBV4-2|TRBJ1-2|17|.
CASSQDALGDRSLGYTF
TGTGCCAGCAGCCAAGACGCTTTAGGGGACAGATCTCTTGGCTACACCTTC
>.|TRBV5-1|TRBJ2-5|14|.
CASSLMGSQETQYF
TGCGCCAGCAGCTTGATGGGGAGCCAAGAGACCCAGTACTTC
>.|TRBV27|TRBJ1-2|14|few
CASSLKPNRDGYTF
TGTGCCAGCAGTTTAAAACCCAACAGGGATGGCTACACCTTC
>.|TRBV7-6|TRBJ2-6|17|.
CASSEGYREAGANVLTF
TGTGCCAGCAGCGAAGGATATAGGGAGGCTGGGGCCAACGTCCTGACTTTC
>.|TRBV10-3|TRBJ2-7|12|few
CAISLQRYEQYF
TGTGCCATCAGTCTACAGAGATACGAGCAGTACTTC
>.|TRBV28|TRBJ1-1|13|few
CASLVQGSTEAFF
TGTGCCAGCCTAGTGCAGGGGTCCACTGAAGCTTTCTTT